This TCR beta chain emerged from a study of breast tumors, draining lymph nodes, adjacent tissues. Samples came from axillary lymph nodes draining the breast cancer. TCRdb ran MiXCR on the multiplex PCR reads and lists one entry per CDR3 protein. The table shows about 200,000 distinct CDR3 sequences, with roughly 29% occurring only once. Per germline, CDR1 SQVTM and CDR2 ANQGSEA. This CDR3 is 16 amino acids long. Trimming removed 7 bases at V and 6 bases at J, with 27 bases between. Ten or more counts support this clonotype. The TCR originated in a female donor with breast cancer. Some clones in this sample may be carry-over from other donors' samples. J is TRBJ1-2 and V is TRBV29-1; a weak D match, TRBD1 (5 bases). Sequencing was carried out using axillary lymph node tissue. The CDR3 DNA sequence: TGCAGCGGTGGCGGAGATAGTACAGGCGGCGGTGATGGCTACACCTTC. Amino acids: CSGGGDSTGGGDGYTF.